A single sample gave rise to the 6 T cell receptor beta chains below, sequenced in a study of blood T cells in healthy people across ages (dated by TCRdb to between 2015 and 2017). Library prep was done by 5' RACE. For sequencing, an Illumina HiSeq 2500 was employed. A second PCR of about 6 to 12 cycles was run with a J-beta primer mix and a sample-barcoded 5' primer. TCRdb reran the public reads through fastp at Q25 and MiXCR, keeping productive beta chains. Records with the same CDR3 protein are collapsed into one entry carrying the most frequent genes and DNA. This sample comprises about 2 million distinct CDR3 sequences, 49% of them detected only once. Over 2% of the sample goes to the ten largest clones. Specimen: blood. The receptors were gathered from a woman in her 40s in good health.

This chain connects TRBV9 to TRBJ2-3; D gene ambiguous. This CDR3 is 15 amino acids long. The germline CDR1 and CDR2 sequences are SGDLS and YYNGEE. Trimming took off 0 bases at V and 7 bases at J, with 15 bases between the two ends. CDR3 DNA sequence: TGTGCCAGCAGCGTAGTCCCTGGCGGCTCTTATACGCAGTATTTT. Translation gives CASSVVPGGSYTQYF. Filled out from reference TRBV9 and TRBJ2-3, the complete variable domain reads DSGVTQTPKHLITATGQRVTLRCSPRSGDLSVYWYQQSLDQGLQFLIQYYNGEERAKGNILERFSAQQFPDLHSELNLSSLELGDSALYFCASSVVPGGSYTQYFGPGTRLTVL.

This clonotype showed up just a few times. J is TRBJ2-5 and V is TRBV18, with D unclear. Trimming cost V 3 bases and J 2 bases, with 7 bases left between them. Germline assignment: CDR1 KGHSH and CDR2 LQKENI. The CDR3 sequence is 13 residues long. CDR3 residues: CASSPQRQETQYF. The CDR3 nucleotides are TGTGCCAGCTCACCGCAGAGACAAGAGACCCAGTACTTC.

This clonotype was seen more than once but under ten times. The chain joins TRBV12-3 or TRBV12-4 to TRBJ2-1, with D perhaps matching TRBD2 (6 bases). The CDR3 length is 15 residues. The V end lost 5 bases, the J end lost 8 bases, and 19 bases lay between the germline ends. The CDR3 sequence: CASSPGASRRDEQFF. The CDR3 bases are TGTGCCAGCAGTCCCGGGGCATCGCGGAGGGATGAGCAGTTCTTC.

The chain combines TRBV4-3 with TRBJ2-3; 10 bases align to TRBD2. V trimming: 0 bases; J trimming: 2 bases; junction bases outside the gene matches: 8. The CDR3 is 18 amino acids. The germline V gene has CDR1 LGHNA and CDR2 YSLEER. CDR3 DNA sequence: TGCGCCAGCAGCCAAGATAACCCTAGCGGGGGCCCCACAGATACGCAGTATTTT. Encoded protein: CASSQDNPSGGPTDTQYF.

This clonotype was found a few times. The chain joins TRBV7-9 to TRBJ2-3, with 9 bases aligning to TRBD1. The CDR3 has 18 residues. CDR1 and CDR2 from the germline V gene are SEHNR and FQNEAQ (reference sequence). After removal of 6 bases from V and 2 bases from J, the junction contained 15 bases not matched to a gene. Written as DNA, the CDR3 is TGTGCCAGCAGTCCCGGGACAGGGAACATTGATTACACAGATACGCAGTATTTT. As protein: CASSPGTGNIDYTDTQYF.

In this sample, this clonotype turned up a few times. CDR3 residues: CSARGSGQANYGYTF. The CDR3 nucleotides read TGCAGTGCTAGAGGCTCAGGGCAGGCTAACTATGGCTACACCTTC. The chain uses TRBV20-1 and TRBJ1-2, with D possibly matching TRBD1 (5 bases). Deletions cut 1 base from V and 0 bases from J, with 12 bases between. This CDR3 comprises 15 residues. CDR1 and CDR2 from the germline V gene are DFQATT and SNEGSKA (reference sequence).